This TCR beta chain stems from a study of shared clonotypes between healthy human individuals. Under the authors' procedure: There were no quality scores in the junction-only immunoSEQ sequences, so filtering differed. Assay used: immunoSEQ multiplex PCR; TCRdb lists only in-frame clones, some missing. That table furnishes V, J and clone size, whereas the DNA furnished D and trimming. Among 2 million to 2.5 million clones listed, about 92% were seen once. Trimming cost V 6 bases and J 2 bases, with 25 bases left between them. Germline V gene sequence: CDR1 MNHEY, CDR2 SMNVEV (reference sequence). This CDR3 contains 18 residues. CD45RO-negative, CCR7-selected cells formed the naive CD8 fraction, which excluded terminally differentiated effector memory CD45RA+ cells.

The chain has TRBV27 and TRBJ1-2; D possibly corresponds to TRBD1 (6 bases). Sequenced input: naive CD8+ T cells from PBMCs. This TCR was sampled from a man aged 18 to 30 in good health. Some clones in this sample may be carry-over from other donors' samples. The DNA of the CDR3 is TGTGCCAGCAGATCCGGGCTAAAACAGGGATCTCCCAACTATGGCTACACCTTC. Its protein is CASRSGLKQGSPNYGYTF.